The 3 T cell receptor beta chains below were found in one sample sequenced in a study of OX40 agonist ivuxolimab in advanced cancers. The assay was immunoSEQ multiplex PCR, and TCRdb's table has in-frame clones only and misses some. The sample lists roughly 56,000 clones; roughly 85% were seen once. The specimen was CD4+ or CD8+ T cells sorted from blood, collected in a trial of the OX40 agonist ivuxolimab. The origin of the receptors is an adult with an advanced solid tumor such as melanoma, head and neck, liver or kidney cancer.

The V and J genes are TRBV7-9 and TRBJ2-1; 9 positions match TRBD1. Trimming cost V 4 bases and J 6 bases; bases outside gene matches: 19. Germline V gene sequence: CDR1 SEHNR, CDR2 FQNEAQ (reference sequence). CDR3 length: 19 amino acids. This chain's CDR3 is CASSSSGVPTGTGPNEQFF. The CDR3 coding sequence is TGTGCCAGCAGCTCATCGGGGGTTCCCACCGGGACAGGGCCCAATGAGCAGTTCTTC.

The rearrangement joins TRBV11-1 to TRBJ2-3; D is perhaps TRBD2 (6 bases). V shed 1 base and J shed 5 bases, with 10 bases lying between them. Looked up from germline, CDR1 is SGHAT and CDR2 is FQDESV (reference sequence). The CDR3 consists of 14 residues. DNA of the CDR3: TGTGCCAGCAGCTTAGTTCCTAGCGTAGATACGCAGTATTTT. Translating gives CASSLVPSVDTQYF.

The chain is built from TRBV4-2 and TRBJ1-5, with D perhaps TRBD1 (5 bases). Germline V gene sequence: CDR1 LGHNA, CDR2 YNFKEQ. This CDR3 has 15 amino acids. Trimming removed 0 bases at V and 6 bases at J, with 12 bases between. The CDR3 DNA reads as TGTGCCAGCAGCCAAGATAGCGGACAAAGTCAGCCCCAGCATTTT. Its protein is CASSQDSGQSQPQHF.